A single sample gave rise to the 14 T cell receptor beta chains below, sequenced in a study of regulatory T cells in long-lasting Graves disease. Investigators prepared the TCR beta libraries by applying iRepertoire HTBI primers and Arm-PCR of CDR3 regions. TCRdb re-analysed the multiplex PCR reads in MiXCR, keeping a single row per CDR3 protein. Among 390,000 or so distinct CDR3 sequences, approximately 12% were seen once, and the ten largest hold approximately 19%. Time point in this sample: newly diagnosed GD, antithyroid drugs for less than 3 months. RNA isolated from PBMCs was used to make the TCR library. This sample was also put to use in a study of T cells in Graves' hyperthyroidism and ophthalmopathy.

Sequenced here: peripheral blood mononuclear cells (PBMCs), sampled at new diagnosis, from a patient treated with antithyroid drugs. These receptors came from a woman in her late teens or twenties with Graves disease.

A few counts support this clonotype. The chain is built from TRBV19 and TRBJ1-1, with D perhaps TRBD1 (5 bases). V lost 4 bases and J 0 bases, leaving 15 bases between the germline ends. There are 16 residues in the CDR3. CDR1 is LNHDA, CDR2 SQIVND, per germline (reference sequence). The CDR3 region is CASSTGQGGMNTEAFF. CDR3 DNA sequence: TGTGCCAGTAGTACTGGCCAGGGCGGCATGAACACTGAAGCTTTCTTT.

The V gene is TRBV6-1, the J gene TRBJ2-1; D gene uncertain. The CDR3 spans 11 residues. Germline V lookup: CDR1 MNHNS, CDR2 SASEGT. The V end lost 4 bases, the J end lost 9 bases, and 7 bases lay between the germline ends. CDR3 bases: TGTGCCAGCAGTGCTCACGGTGAGCAGTTCTTC. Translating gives CASSAHGEQFF.

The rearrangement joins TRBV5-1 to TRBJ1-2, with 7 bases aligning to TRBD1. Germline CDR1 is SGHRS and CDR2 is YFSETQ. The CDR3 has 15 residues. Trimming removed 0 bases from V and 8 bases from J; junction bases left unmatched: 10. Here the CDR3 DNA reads TGCGCCAGCAGCTTGGCCACTCAGGGGGTTGAAGGCTACACCTTC. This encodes CASSLATQGVEGYTF.

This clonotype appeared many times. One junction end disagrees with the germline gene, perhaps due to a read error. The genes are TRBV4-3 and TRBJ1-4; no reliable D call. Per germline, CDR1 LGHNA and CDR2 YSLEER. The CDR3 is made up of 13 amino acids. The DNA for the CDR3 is TGTGCCAGCAGCCAGGACCCGGATGAAAAACTGTTTTTT. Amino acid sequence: CASSQDPDEKLFF.

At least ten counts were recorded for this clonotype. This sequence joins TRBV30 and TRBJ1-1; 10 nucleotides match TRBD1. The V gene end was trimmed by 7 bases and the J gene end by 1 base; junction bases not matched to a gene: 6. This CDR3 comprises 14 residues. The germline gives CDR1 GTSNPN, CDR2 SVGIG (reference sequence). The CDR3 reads CASTTGGWNTEAFF. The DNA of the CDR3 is TGTGCCTCTACGACAGGGGGCTGGAACACTGAAGCTTTCTTT.

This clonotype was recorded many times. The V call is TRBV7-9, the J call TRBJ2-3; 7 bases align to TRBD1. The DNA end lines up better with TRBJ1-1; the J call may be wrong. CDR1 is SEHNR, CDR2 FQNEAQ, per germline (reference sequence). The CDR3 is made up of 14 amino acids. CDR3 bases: TGTGCCAGCAGCCCCAGGGACAGAGGACCTGAAGCTTTCTTT. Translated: CASSPRDRGPEAFF.

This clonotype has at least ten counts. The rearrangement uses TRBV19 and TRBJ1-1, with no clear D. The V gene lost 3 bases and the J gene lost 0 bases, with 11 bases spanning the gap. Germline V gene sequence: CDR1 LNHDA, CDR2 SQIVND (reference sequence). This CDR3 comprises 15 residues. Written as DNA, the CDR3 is TGTGCCAGTAGTATCTTTTACAGCATGAACACTGAAGCTTTCTTT. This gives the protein CASSIFYSMNTEAFF.

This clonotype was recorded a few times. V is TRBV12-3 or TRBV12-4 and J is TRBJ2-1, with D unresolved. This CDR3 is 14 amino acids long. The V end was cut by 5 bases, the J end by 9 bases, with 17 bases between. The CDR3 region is CASSPPPSAREQFF. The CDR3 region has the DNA TGTGCCAGCAGTCCACCACCCTCCGCGCGTGAGCAGTTCTTC.

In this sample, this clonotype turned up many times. Here the CDR3 reads CASSSRRQGYSGANVLTF. Here the CDR3 DNA reads TGTGCCAGCAGTTCCCGTCGACAGGGATACTCTGGGGCCAACGTCCTGACTTTC. The chain employs TRBV27 and TRBJ2-6; 7 bases agree with TRBD1. Germline V gene data show CDR1 as MNHEY and CDR2 as SMNVEV (reference sequence). This CDR3 has 18 residues. V lost 4 bases to trimming and J lost 0 bases; unmatched junction nucleotides: 9.

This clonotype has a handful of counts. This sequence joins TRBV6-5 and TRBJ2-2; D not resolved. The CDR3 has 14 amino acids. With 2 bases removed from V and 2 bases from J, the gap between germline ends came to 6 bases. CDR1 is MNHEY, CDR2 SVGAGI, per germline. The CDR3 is CASSYPSNTGELFF. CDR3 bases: TGTGCCAGCAGTTACCCTTCAAACACCGGGGAGCTGTTTTTT.

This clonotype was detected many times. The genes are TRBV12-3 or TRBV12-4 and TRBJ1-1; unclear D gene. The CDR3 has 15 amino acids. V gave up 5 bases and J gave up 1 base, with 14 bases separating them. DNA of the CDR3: TGTGCCAGCAGTCCTTCTTGGTCAGGGAACACTGAAGCTTTCTTT. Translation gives CASSPSWSGNTEAFF.

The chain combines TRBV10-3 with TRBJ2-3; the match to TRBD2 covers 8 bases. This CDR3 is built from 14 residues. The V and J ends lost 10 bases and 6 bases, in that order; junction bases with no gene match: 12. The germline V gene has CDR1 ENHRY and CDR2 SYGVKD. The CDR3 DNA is TGTGCCACCCTCCAGCGGGAGAGGTCTGATACGCAGTATTTT. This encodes CATLQRERSDTQYF.

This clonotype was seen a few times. The CDR3 region is CSARDFRTVSNEKLFF. CDR3 nucleotides: TGCAGTGCTAGAGATTTCAGGACAGTCAGTAATGAAAAACTGTTTTTT. The chain joins TRBV20-1 to TRBJ1-4, with D tentatively TRBD1 (6 bases). Germline V lookup: CDR1 DFQATT, CDR2 SNEGSKA (reference sequence). The CDR3 length is 16 residues. The V and J ends lost 0 bases and 4 bases respectively, with 15 bases between them.

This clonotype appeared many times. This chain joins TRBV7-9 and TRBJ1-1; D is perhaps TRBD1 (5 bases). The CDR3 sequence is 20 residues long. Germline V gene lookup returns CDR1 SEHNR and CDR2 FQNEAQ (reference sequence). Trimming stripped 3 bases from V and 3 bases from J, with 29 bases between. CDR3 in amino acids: CASSFPTDPSGPTGDTEAFF. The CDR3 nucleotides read TGTGCCAGCAGCTTTCCGACAGACCCTTCAGGCCCTACGGGAGACACTGAAGCTTTCTTT.